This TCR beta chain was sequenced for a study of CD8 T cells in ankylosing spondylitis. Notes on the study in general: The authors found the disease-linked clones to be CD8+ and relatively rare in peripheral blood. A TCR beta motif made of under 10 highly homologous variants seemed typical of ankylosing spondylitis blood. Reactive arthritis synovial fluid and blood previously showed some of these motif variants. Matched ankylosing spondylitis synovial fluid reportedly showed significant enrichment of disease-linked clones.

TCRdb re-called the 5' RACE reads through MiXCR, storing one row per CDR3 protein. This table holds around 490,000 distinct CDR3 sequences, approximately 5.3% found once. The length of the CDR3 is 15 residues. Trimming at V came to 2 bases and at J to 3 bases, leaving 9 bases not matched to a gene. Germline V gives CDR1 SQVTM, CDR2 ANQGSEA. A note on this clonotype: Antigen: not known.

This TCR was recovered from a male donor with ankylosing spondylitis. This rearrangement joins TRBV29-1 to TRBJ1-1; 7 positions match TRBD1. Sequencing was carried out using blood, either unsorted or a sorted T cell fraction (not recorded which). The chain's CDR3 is CSVEMTGRLDTEAFF. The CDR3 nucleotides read TGCAGCGTTGAAATGACAGGGAGGTTGGACACTGAAGCTTTCTTT.